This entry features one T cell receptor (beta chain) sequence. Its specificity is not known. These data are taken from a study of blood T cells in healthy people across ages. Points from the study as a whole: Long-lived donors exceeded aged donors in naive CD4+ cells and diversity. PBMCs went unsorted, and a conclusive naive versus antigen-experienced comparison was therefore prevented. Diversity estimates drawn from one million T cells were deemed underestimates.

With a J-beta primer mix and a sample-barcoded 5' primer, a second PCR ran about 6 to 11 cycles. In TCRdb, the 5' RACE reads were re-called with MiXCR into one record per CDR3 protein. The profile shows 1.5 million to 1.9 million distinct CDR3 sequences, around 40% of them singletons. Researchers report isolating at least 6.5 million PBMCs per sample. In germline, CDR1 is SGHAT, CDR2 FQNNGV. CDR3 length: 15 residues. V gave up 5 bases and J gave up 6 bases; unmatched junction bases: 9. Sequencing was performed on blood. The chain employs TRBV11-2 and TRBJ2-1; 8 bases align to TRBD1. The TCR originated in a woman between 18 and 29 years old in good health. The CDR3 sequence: CASSPGQGGGNEQFF. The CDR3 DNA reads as TGTGCCAGCAGCCCCGGACAGGGAGGAGGCAATGAGCAGTTCTTC.